This T cell receptor beta chain came from a study of blood T cells in healthy people across ages. As for this clonotype: Antigen unknown. One junction end disagrees with the germline gene, perhaps due to a read error.

The germline gives CDR1 SEHNR, CDR2 FQNEAQ (reference sequence). This CDR3 comprises 14 residues. Study observations and caveats: Shifts in expanded clonotypes may have been confounded by donor CMV status, which was unknown. Fewer expanded clones and more diversity marked long-lived versus aged donors.

A J-beta primer mix and a sample-barcoded 5' primer were used in a second PCR of about 6 to 12 cycles. Each sample provided no less than 2.5 million CDR3-containing paired-end reads. Each CDR3 protein gets one entry after TCRdb re-called the 5' RACE reads with MiXCR. The data hold around 1.7 million distinct CDR3 sequences, with 28% observed a single time. Sample: blood. The rearrangement joins TRBV7-9 to TRBJ1-2; D might be TRBD1 (6 bases). The clonotype was recovered from a woman aged 25 to 39 in good health. The CDR3 DNA follows: TGTGCCGGCAGTGTTGGGCAGGGGATCTATGGCTACACCTTC. This sequence encodes CAGSVGQGIYGYTF.